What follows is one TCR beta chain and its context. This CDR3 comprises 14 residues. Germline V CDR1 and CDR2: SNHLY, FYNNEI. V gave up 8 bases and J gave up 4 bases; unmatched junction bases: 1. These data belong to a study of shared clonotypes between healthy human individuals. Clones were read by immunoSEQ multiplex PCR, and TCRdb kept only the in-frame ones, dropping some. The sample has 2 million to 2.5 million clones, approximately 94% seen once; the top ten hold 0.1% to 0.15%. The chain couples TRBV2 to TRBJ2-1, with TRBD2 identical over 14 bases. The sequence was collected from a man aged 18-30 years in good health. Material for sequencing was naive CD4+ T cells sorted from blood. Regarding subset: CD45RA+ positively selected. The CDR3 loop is CASRLAGGYNEQFF. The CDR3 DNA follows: TGTGCCAGCCGACTAGCGGGAGGGTACAATGAGCAGTTCTTC.